This T cell receptor (beta chain) was profiled in a study of T cells in Graves' hyperthyroidism and ophthalmopathy. General study results and limits: Among thyroid clonotypes expanded above 0.001, most also appeared in blood.

This clonotype was observed many times. Its antigen is undetermined. This CDR3 comprises 17 residues. Unmatched junction bases numbered 10, after V lost 7 bases and J lost 5 bases. Germline CDR1 ENHRY, CDR2 SYGVKD. RNA transcripts yielded amplified TCR beta CDR3 regions. First-round RT-PCR of the TCR CDR3 relied on the HTBI primer set. TCRdb independently ran MiXCR on the multiplex PCR reads; one entry per CDR3 protein. The sample yields 400,000 to 500,000 distinct CDR3 sequences, around 14% seen once. The sequence derives from a woman younger than 30 with Graves' hyperthyroidism. V gene TRBV10-3 combines with J gene TRBJ2-2, with 13 bases aligning to TRBD2. Sequenced sample: blood. The CDR3, as DNA: TGTGCCATCATGGGGACTAGCGGGACGTCGAGGACCGGGGAGCTGTTTTTT. Translating gives CAIMGTSGTSRTGELFF.